This T cell receptor (beta chain) appears in the sequencing data of a study of T cells after posttransplantation cyclophosphamide. Peripheral blood was collected from the related graft donor on the marrow donation day. Sequenced by immunoSEQ multiplex PCR; TCRdb stores in-frame clones only, minus some. This sample yields tens of thousands of clones, of which just under 95% are seen a single time; about 3.2% belongs to the top ten. In regard to this clone: Its antigen is not known.

Study-level results: After PTCy, TRB diversity resembled that of CNI/methotrexate controls. Donor CD8+ memory clones often dominated recipient blood repertoires at later times.

The V and J ends lost 3 bases and 2 bases respectively, with 27 bases between them. The CDR3 loop spans 20 amino acids. Germline lookup yields CDR1 LNHDA and CDR2 SQIVND (reference sequence). The receptor was derived from a woman in her twenties or thirties in good health and a related stem cell transplant donor. Sequencing was done on a sample of PBMCs. The chain is built from TRBV19 and TRBJ2-3; D assignment may be TRBD1 or TRBD2 (5 bases each). The CDR3 DNA sequence: TGTGCCAGTAGTATGGGGCGGGCCCACAGAACGGGGTTCTCCACAGATACGCAGTATTTT. Translating it yields CASSMGRAHRTGFSTDTQYF.